A selection of T cell receptor beta chains follows, all from one sample in a study of blood T cell repertoires in COVID-19. Profiling relied on immunoSEQ multiplex PCR, and the TCRdb table lists in-frame clones only, not all of them. The sample lists some 150,000 clones; about nine tenths were seen once. Sequencing was performed on peripheral blood. These receptors originate from a man aged 45-60 years with active COVID-19. Both conserved end residues are part of each CDR3. D genes are given only for firm matches. Not all rows give a size; the values are once, few, many and, for expanded clones, a class.

D,size,V,J,CDR3,DNA
.,.,TRBV7-8,TRBJ2-1,CASSLSDSNEQFF,TGTGCCAGCAGCTTAAGCGACAGCAATGAGCAGTTCTTC
.,.,TRBV5-8,TRBJ1-2,CASSLASQSINYGYTF,TGTGCCAGCAGCTTGGCCTCTCAGTCGATTAACTATGGCTACACCTTC
TRBD1,once,TRBV6-5,TRBJ2-2,CASNTQGYTGELFF,TGTGCCAGCAACACACAGGGGTACACCGGGGAGCTGTTTTTT
TRBD2,.,TRBV9,TRBJ2-3,CASSVVSIGSGRTDTQYF,TGTGCCAGCAGCGTAGTTTCGATCGGTAGCGGGCGCACAGATACGCAGTATTTT
TRBD2,.,TRBV15,TRBJ2-5,CATSRDRLAGGQETQYF,TGTGCCACCAGCAGAGATAGACTAGCGGGGGGGCAAGAGACCCAGTACTTC
.,.,TRBV7-9,TRBJ2-7,CASSLRGNSYEQYF,TGTGCCAGCAGCTTACGGGGGAACTCCTACGAGCAGTACTTC
.,.,TRBV5-8,TRBJ2-6,CASTWRLRGANVLTF,TGTGCCAGCACCTGGCGGTTGAGAGGGGCCAACGTCCTGACTTTC
.,.,TRBV5-5,TRBJ2-4,CASSLVQENIQYF,TGTGCCAGCAGCTTGGTACAGGAAAACATTCAGTACTTC
TRBD1,.,TRBV18,TRBJ1-1,CASSPRGTGGTEAFF,TGTGCCAGCTCACCACGGGGGACAGGGGGGACTGAAGCTTTCTTT
.,.,TRBV19,TRBJ2-2,CASIGDKGTGELFF,TGTGCCAGTATAGGGGACAAGGGGACCGGGGAGCTGTTTTTT
.,.,TRBV18,TRBJ1-3,CASSQDNSGNTIYF,TGTGCCAGCTCACAGGACAACTCTGGAAACACCATATATTTT
.,once,TRBV30,TRBJ2-6,CAWKRLGQGTGANVLTF,TGTGCCTGGAAGCGGCTGGGTCAGGGGACTGGGGCCAACGTCCTGACTTTC
.,.,TRBV4-3,TRBJ1-4,CASSQAGSGGEKLFF,TGCGCCAGCAGCCAAGCCGGGTCCGGCGGTGAAAAACTGTTTTTT
.,.,TRBV5-8,TRBJ1-6,CASRLLSGHNSPLHF,TGTGCCAGCAGGCTTCTTTCTGGGCATAATTCACCCCTCCACTTT
.,.,TRBV5-1,TRBJ1-2,CASSLVAVYGYTF,TGCGCCAGCAGCTTGGTAGCAGTCTATGGCTACACCTTC
.,.,TRBV4-2,TRBJ1-4,CASSPAGSVDEKLFF,TGTGCCAGCAGCCCCGCAGGTTCCGTCGATGAAAAACTGTTTTTT
.,.,TRBV27,TRBJ1-5,CASSFLGGQPQHF,TGTGCCAGCAGTTTTTTGGGAGGCCAGCCCCAGCATTTT
.,.,TRBV21-1,TRBJ1-4,CASSPERSWAGEKLFF,TGTGCCAGCAGCCCCGAAAGGAGCTGGGCGGGGGAAAAACTGTTTTTT
.,once,TRBV13,TRBJ2-1,CASSSRLTRGDYNEQFF,TGTGCCAGCAGCTCCCGGCTCACGCGCGGGGACTACAATGAGCAGTTCTTC
TRBD2,.,TRBV3-1/TRBV3-2,TRBJ2-5,CASSQGGLAGMTQYF,TGTGCCAGCAGCCAAGGGGGCCTAGCGGGGATGACCCAGTACTTC
.,.,TRBV11-3,TRBJ2-3,CASRRTEPTDTQYF,TGTGCCAGCAGGAGGACAGAGCCCACAGATACGCAGTATTTT
TRBD2,once,TRBV5-4,TRBJ2-1,CASSLGSSGGLYNEQFF,TGTGCCAGCAGCTTGGGTTCTAGCGGGGGGTTGTACAATGAGCAGTTCTTC
.,once,TRBV6-5,TRBJ2-7,CASMRSSYEQYF,TGTGCCAGCATGCGGAGCTCCTACGAGCAGTACTTC
TRBD2,.,TRBV5-3,TRBJ2-7,CARSFQRGGCFYEQYF,TGTGCCAGAAGTTTCCAGCGGGGGGGATGTTTCTACGAGCAGTACTTC
.,.,TRBV15,TRBJ1-5,CATSRGRVSGNQPQHF,TGTGCCACCAGCAGAGGCAGGGTTTCAGGCAATCAGCCCCAGCATTTT
.,.,TRBV2,TRBJ2-7,CASGRVDEQYF,TGTGCCAGCGGCCGGGTAGACGAGCAGTACTTC
TRBD2,.,TRBV5-6,TRBJ2-7,CASSPRAGGPREQYF,TGTGCCAGCAGCCCTCGAGCGGGGGGGCCGAGAGAGCAGTACTTC
TRBD2,.,TRBV20-1,TRBJ2-7,CSASRASGGRREQYF,TGCAGTGCTAGTCGGGCTAGCGGGGGTCGTAGAGAGCAGTACTTC
.,.,TRBV5-1,TRBJ1-4,CASARGSNEKLFF,TGCGCCAGCGCCCGGGGATCTAATGAAAAACTGTTTTTT
.,.,TRBV21-1,TRBJ2-5,CATRGGARETQYF,TGTGCCACCCGCGGGGGGGCAAGGGAGACCCAGTACTTC
.,.,TRBV2,TRBJ1-1,CASSPDRVNTEAFF,TGTGCCAGCAGTCCGGACAGAGTTAACACTGAAGCTTTCTTT
TRBD1,.,TRBV27,TRBJ1-2,CASSAGTGKGWHYGYTF,TGTGCCAGCAGTGCCGGGACAGGGAAGGGGTGGCACTATGGCTACACCTTC
.,once,TRBV10-3,TRBJ2-3,CAISESTGVTDTQYF,TGTGCCATCAGTGAGTCGACGGGGGTCACAGATACGCAGTATTTT
.,few,TRBV7-9,TRBJ1-5,CASTQGNQPQHF,TGTGCCAGCACCCAGGGCAATCAGCCCCAGCATTTT
TRBD2,.,TRBV7-9,TRBJ2-1,CASSYGGASEQFF,TGTGCCAGCAGTTACGGGGGGGCGAGTGAGCAGTTCTTC
.,.,TRBV18,TRBJ2-1,CASSPRLAGITANEQFF,TGTGCCAGCTCACCACGCCTGGCAGGGATCACGGCCAATGAGCAGTTCTTC
TRBD2,.,TRBV7-2,TRBJ2-7,CASRDQRGGPYEQYF,TGTGCCAGCAGGGATCAGCGGGGGGGCCCATACGAGCAGTACTTC
.,.,TRBV5-8,TRBJ2-5,CASTLSSVTQETQYF,TGTGCCAGCACCTTATCTAGCGTGACTCAAGAGACCCAGTACTTC
TRBD1,.,TRBV2,TRBJ1-3,CASRNRGSGNTIYF,TGTGCCAGCAGAAACAGGGGCAGTGGAAACACCATATATTTT
TRBD2,.,TRBV4-2,TRBJ2-5,CASSQDPRGGAETQYF,TGTGCCAGCAGCCAAGATCCTCGCGGGGGGGCCGAGACCCAGTACTTC
.,.,TRBV4-1,TRBJ2-7,CASSQRPHYEQYF,TGCGCCAGCAGCCAGAGGCCCCATTACGAGCAGTACTTC
.,.,TRBV21-1,TRBJ2-7,CASTPGQGARARSYEQYF,TGTGCCAGCACACCAGGACAGGGGGCGCGTGCCAGATCTTACGAGCAGTACTTC
TRBD2,.,TRBV2,TRBJ2-1,CASTRLGERGADNEQFF,TGTGCCAGCACCAGGCTGGGGGAGCGGGGGGCGGACAATGAGCAGTTCTTC
TRBD1,few,TRBV5-4,TRBJ1-2,CASSSDRQGANGYTF,TGTGCCAGCAGCTCTGATCGACAGGGGGCGAATGGCTACACCTTC
.,once,TRBV11-2,TRBJ2-7,CASSLPYRGSYEQYF,TGTGCCAGCAGCTTGCCCTACCGCGGCTCCTACGAGCAGTACTTC
.,.,TRBV29-1,TRBJ2-2,CSAGTMNTGELFF,TGCAGCGCCGGGACAATGAACACCGGGGAGCTGTTTTTT